Following are 5 T cell receptor beta chains from one sample sequenced in a study of T-cell reconstitution after alpha-beta-depleted transplantation in children. Researchers prepared the TCRbeta library using unique molecular identifiers, the study reports. A single record per CDR3 protein comes from TCRdb applying MiXCR to the PCR reads. The sample holds around 400,000 distinct CDR3 sequences; just over 20% are singletons and the top ten take 3.8%. The specimen was PBMCs from the stem cell graft donor, collected from the stem cell graft. These receptors all come from a human donor who donated a stem cell graft to a child with acute myeloid leukemia.

The chain carries TRBV12-3 or TRBV12-4 and TRBJ2-7, with no clear D. This CDR3 has 12 amino acids. V was pared by 2 bases and J by 3 bases, with 5 bases between. The CDR3 sequence is CASSLNIYEQYF. CDR3 nucleotide sequence: TGTGCCAGCAGTTTAAACATCTACGAGCAGTACTTC.

Points on this clonotype: A much larger clonotype is one base distant, so this may be a read error. The chain couples TRBV20-1 to TRBJ2-1; TRBD2 matches 10 bases. In germline, CDR1 is DFQATT, CDR2 SNEGSKA (reference sequence). V gave up 0 bases and J gave up 4 bases; unmatched junction bases: 9. The CDR3 runs to 17 residues. CDR3 sequence: CSARDSAAGGIYNEQFF. For the CDR3, the DNA is TGCAGTGCTAGAGATTCCGCAGCGGGAGGGATATACAATGAGCAGTTCTTC.

The chain combines TRBV20-1 with TRBJ2-7; TRBD2 aligns across 9 bases. The trim removed 5 bases at V and 3 bases at J, leaving 11 bases unmatched. This CDR3 is 15 amino acids long. In germline, CDR1 is DFQATT, CDR2 SNEGSKA (reference sequence). The CDR3 bases are TGCAGTGCTGTCCATAGCGGGAGTATAAGCTACGAGCAGTACTTC. This sequence encodes CSAVHSGSISYEQYF.

The chain carries TRBV12-3 or TRBV12-4 and TRBJ2-1; the D gene is possibly TRBD2 (6 bases). The CDR3 consists of 15 residues. Trimming stripped 3 bases from V and 5 bases from J, with 14 bases between. The CDR3 region is CASSFPGTSDNEQFF. The CDR3 nucleotides read TGTGCCAGCAGTTTCCCTGGGACTTCCGACAATGAGCAGTTCTTC.

This clonotype was seen a few times. The gene calls are TRBV9 and TRBJ2-7; 12 nucleotides align to TRBD2. Germline trimming cut 4 bases from V and 0 bases from J; bases unmatched to any gene: 5. This CDR3 has 16 residues. The germline V gene has CDR1 SGDLS and CDR2 YYNGEE. The CDR3 DNA is TGTGCCAGCAGCCCTGGACTAGCGGGGACCTCCTACGAGCAGTACTTC. It specifies CASSPGLAGTSYEQYF. The variable domain in full, with the rest retrieved from reference TRBV9 and TRBJ2-7, is DSGVTQTPKHLITATGQRVTLRCSPRSGDLSVYWYQQSLDQGLQFLIQYYNGEERAKGNILERFSAQQFPDLHSELNLSSLELGDSALYFCASSPGLAGTSYEQYFGPGTRLTVT.